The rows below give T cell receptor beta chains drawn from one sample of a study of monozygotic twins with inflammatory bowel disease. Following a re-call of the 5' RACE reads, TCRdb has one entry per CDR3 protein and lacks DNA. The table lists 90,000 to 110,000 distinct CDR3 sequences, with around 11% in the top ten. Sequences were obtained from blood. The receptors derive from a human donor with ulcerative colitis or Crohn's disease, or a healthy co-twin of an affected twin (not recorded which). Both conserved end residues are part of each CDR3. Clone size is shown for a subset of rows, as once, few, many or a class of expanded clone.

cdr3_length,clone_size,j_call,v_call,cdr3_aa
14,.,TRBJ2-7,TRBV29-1,CSVEPPGSPGEQYF
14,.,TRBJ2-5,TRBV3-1,CASSQDTAQETQYF
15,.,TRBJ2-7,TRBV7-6,CASSLAGLATYEQYF
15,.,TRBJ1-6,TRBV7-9,CASSRQGLAGSPLHF
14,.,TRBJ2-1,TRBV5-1,CASSSTGGGHEQFF
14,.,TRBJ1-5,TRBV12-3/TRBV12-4,CASSQGNRDQPQHF
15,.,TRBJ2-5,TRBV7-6,CASSLGGHIQETQYF
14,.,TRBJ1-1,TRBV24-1,CATSDSGENTEAFF
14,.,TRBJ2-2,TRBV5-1,CASSWEIKTGELFF
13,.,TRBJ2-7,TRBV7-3,CASSAEQGYEQYF
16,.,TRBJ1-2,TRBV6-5,CASSKPGTGGIYGYTF
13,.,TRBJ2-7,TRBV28,CASSLAAAYEQYF
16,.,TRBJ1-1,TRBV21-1,CASTESTEVTNTEAFF
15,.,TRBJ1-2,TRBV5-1,CASSQGTTANYGYTF
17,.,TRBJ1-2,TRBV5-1,CASSLAGTGEGDYGYTF
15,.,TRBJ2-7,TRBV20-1,CSASDTGTASYEQYF
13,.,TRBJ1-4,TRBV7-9,CASSEKNNEKLFF
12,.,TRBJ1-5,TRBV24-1,CATSDLNQPQHF
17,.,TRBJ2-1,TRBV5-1,CASSLVPAGTSYNEQFF
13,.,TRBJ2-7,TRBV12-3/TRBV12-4,CASNRGPGHEQYF
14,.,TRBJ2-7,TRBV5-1,CASSSSGPRNEQYF
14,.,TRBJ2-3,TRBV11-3,CASSLWPSTDTQYF
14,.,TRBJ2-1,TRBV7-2,CASRGRTRSDEQFF
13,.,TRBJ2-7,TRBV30,CAWRDSLPYEQYF
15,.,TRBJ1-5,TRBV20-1,CSARDPKTRGQPQHF
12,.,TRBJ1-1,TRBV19,CASTIGNTEAFF
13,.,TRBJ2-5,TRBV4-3,CASSQVQGETQYF
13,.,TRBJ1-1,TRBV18,CASSPSKGTEAFF
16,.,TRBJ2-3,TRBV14,CASSQETSPSTDTQYF
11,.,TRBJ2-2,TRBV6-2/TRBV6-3,CASGHGGELFF
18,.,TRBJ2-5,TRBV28,CASSYPKRTSGRVETQYF
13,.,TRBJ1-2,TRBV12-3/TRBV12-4,CASTSGTAGRYTF
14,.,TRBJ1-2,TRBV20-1,CSARGVAAPFGYTF
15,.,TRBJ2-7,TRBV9,CASSDGTGGSYEQYF
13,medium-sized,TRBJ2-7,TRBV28,CASSLGTGYEQYF
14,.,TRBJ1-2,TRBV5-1,CASSAAGTNYGYTF
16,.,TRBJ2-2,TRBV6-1,CASSRTSGRDTGELFF
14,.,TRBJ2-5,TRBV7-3,CASSLQGYQETQYF
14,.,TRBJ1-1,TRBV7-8,CASSTTRRGTEAFF
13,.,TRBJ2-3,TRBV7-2,CASSLLVSDTQYF
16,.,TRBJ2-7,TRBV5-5,CASSKGLAGFLDEQYF
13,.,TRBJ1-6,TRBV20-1,CSAREGGRSPLHF
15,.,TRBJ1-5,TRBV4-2,CASSQVGTGDQPQHF
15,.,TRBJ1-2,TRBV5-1,CASSLSGTGGRGYTF
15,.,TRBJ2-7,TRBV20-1,CSARGPGTVSYEQYF
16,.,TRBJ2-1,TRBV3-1,CASSPRLAVHLNEQFF